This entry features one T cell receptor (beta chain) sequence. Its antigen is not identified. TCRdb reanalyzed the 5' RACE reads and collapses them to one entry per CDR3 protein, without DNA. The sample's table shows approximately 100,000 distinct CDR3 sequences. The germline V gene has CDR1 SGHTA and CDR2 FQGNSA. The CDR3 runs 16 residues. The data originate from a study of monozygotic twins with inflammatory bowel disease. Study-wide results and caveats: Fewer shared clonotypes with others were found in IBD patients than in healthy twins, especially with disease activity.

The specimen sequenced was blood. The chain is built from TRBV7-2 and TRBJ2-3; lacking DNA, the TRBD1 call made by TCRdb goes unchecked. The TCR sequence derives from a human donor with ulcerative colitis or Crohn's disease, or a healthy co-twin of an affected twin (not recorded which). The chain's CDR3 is CASSLTGAGGTDTQYF. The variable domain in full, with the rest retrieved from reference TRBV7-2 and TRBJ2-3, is GAGVSQSPSNKVTEKGKDVELRCDPISGHTALYWYRQSLGQGLEFLIYFQGNSAPDKSGLPSDRFSAERTGGSVSTLTIQRTQQEDSAVYLCASSLTGAGGTDTQYFGPGTRLTVL.